A single sample is the source of the 27 T cell receptor beta chains below, sequenced in a study of low-dose radiotherapy and immunotherapy resistance in tumors. This sample's time point: before trial treatment. Primers targeting TRAV and TRBV primed first-strand cDNA, covering alpha and beta chains. With a constant-region primer and a V-primer adapter, TCRs were subjected to 20 PCR cycles of amplification. TCRdb re-called the reads with MiXCR, one entry per CDR3 protein. This sample has tens of thousands of distinct CDR3 sequences, with roughly a sixth found just once. Sequenced here: PBMCs, sampled before treatment. The receptors were sampled from a male donor with prostate cancer.

This clonotype came up many times. As DNA, the CDR3 is TGCGCCAGCAGTTCCTCGGGACAGGAAAACATTCAGTACTTC. Translating it yields CASSSSGQENIQYF. V gene TRBV5-1 combines with J gene TRBJ2-4; TRBD1 matches at 8 bases. The CDR3 is 14 residues long. Trimming took 5 bases from V and 5 from J; bases not matched to a gene: 6. Germline V gene lookup returns CDR1 SGHRS and CDR2 YFSETQ.

To note about this clonotype: A far larger clone is one base from this, pointing to a likely read error. The chain employs TRBV6-2 or TRBV6-3 and TRBJ1-1; 7 bases align to TRBD1. Germline CDR1 reads MNHEY; CDR2 reads SVGEGT. The CDR3 consists of 14 residues. The J segment lost 3 bases and the V segment lost 10 bases, leaving 11 bases of the junction unmatched. CDR3 DNA: TGTGCCAACATCCGAAACAGGGGAGACACTGAAGCTTTCTTT. This codes for CANIRNRGDTEAFF.

This chain connects TRBV12-3 or TRBV12-4 to TRBJ2-3; 7 bases map to TRBD2. The CDR3 covers 16 residues. V lost 5 bases to trimming and J lost 2 bases; unmatched junction nucleotides: 10. This chain's CDR3 is CASSPYGEGTTDTQYF. In nucleotides, the CDR3 is TGTGCCAGCAGTCCCTACGGGGAGGGCACCACAGATACGCAGTATTTT.

The chain joins TRBV4-1 to TRBJ2-1, with 8 positions matching TRBD1. The CDR3 covers 15 residues. V lost 4 bases and J lost 6; bases outside the gene matches: 8. Germline V gene sequence: CDR1 MGHRA, CDR2 YSYEKL. Here the CDR3 reads CASSPGTGLFNEQFF. The CDR3 nucleotides are TGCGCCAGCAGCCCCGGGACAGGCTTGTTCAATGAGCAGTTCTTC.

Points on this clonotype: A much bigger clone sits one base away, suggesting this may be a read error. V and J are TRBV5-8 and TRBJ2-1; D might be TRBD2 (5 bases). This CDR3 has 14 residues. Germline CDR1 reads SGHTS; CDR2 reads YDEGEE. CDR3 sequence reads: CASLRTSSYNDQFF. DNA for the CDR3: TGTGCCAGCCTTAGGACCTCTAGCTACAATGATCAGTTCTTC.

This clonotype was detected many times. The chain is built from TRBV10-1 and TRBJ2-3; TRBD1 is a possible D gene (6 bases). The CDR3 consists of 15 residues. Germline V gene sequence: CDR1 WNHNN, CDR2 SYGVQD (reference sequence). V was clipped by 2 bases and J by 4 bases, with 13 bases between them. The CDR3 bases are TGCGCCAGCAGTGAGGGGGGCCAGGTCGCAGATACGCAGTATTTT. This translates into CASSEGGQVADTQYF.

This clonotype was seen many times. The rearrangement uses TRBV11-2 and TRBJ1-4; no clear D gene. The V end lost 0 bases, the J end lost 7 bases, and 9 bases lay between the germline ends. CDR3 length: 14 residues. Germline CDR1 reads SGHAT; CDR2 reads FQNNGV. CDR3 sequence: CASSLEVAGEKLFF. In nucleotides, the CDR3 is TGTGCCAGCAGCTTAGAAGTCGCGGGTGAAAAACTGTTTTTT.

This chain links TRBV3-1 with TRBJ2-7; TRBD1 matches at 8 bases. The CDR3 length is 14 residues. J lost 7 bases, V lost 0 bases, and 5 bases had no gene match. CDR1 is LGHDT and CDR2 is YNNKEL in the germline V gene (reference sequence). This CDR3 reads CASSQDQGAGEQYF. CDR3 bases: TGTGCCAGCAGCCAAGATCAGGGGGCGGGTGAGCAGTACTTC.

Note on this clonotype: A read error is possible here, since a much larger clone lies one base away. V and J are TRBV7-9 and TRBJ2-2; D call uncertain. This CDR3 has 12 amino acids. Germline assignment: CDR1 SEHNR and CDR2 FQNEAQ (reference sequence). The CDR3 loop is CANSWATGELFF. The CDR3 DNA follows: TGTGCCAACAGCTGGGCCACCGGGGAGCTGTTTTTT.

This clonotype was observed at least ten times. The chain recombines TRBV7-6 with TRBJ2-7, with 8 nucleotides matching TRBD1. Unmatched junction bases numbered 9, after V lost 5 bases and J lost 6 bases. The CDR3 is made up of 14 amino acids. Germline assignment: CDR1 SGHVS and CDR2 FNYEAQ. CDR3 in amino acids: CASSLGTGPLEQYF. CDR3 nucleotides: TGTGCCAGCAGCCTGGGGACAGGACCCCTCGAGCAGTACTTC.

This clonotype came up many times. The V call is TRBV6-2 or TRBV6-3, the J call TRBJ1-6; TRBD1 might be the D (5 bases). Trimming took off 6 bases at V and 14 bases at J, with 20 bases between the two ends. The CDR3 totals 14 residues. Germline CDR1 is MNHEY and CDR2 is SVGEGT. The CDR3 sequence: CASSKRTTAGSLHF. The CDR3 DNA follows: TGTGCCAGCAGCAAGAGGACAACGGCGGGGTCCCTCCACTTT.

In this sample, this clonotype turned up many times. This chain joins TRBV11-3 and TRBJ2-1; unclear D gene. The CDR3 has 14 amino acids. CDR1 and CDR2 from the germline V gene are SGHNT and YENEEA. Trimming pared 2 bases from V and 10 bases from J, leaving 15 bases between. The CDR3 DNA reads TGTGCCAGCAGCTTAAATTACCAGGAACAGGAGCAGTTCTTC. Encoded protein: CASSLNYQEQEQFF.

This clonotype was counted at least ten times. DNA of the CDR3: TGTGCCAGCACAAACGGGGGGGCGCGGACTGAAGCTTTCTTT. This translates into CASTNGGARTEAFF. This sequence joins TRBV6-6 and TRBJ1-1; possible D gene TRBD1, 6 bases. This CDR3 is 14 amino acids long. Looked up from germline, CDR1 is MNHNY and CDR2 is SVGAGI (reference sequence). The V end lost 7 bases, the J end lost 5 bases, and 17 bases lay between the germline ends.

This chain links TRBV5-1 with TRBJ2-2, with D perhaps being TRBD1 or TRBD2 (6 bases each). The germline V and J ends were trimmed by 4 bases and 6 bases, with 19 bases remaining between them. In germline, CDR1 is SGHRS, CDR2 YFSETQ. The length of the CDR3 is 16 residues. DNA of the CDR3: TGCGCCAGCAGCGTGAACTGGGGGGCCGGATCCGGGGAGCTGTTTTTT. Translating it yields CASSVNWGAGSGELFF.

Points on this clonotype: This likely traces to a read error, being one base from a far larger clone. The chain combines TRBV10-3 with TRBJ1-2; D remains unclear. Germline assignment: CDR1 ENHRY and CDR2 SYGVKD. The ends were cut back, 3 bases at V and 8 bases at J, with 13 bases in the middle. The CDR3 sequence is 13 residues long. The CDR3, as DNA: TGTGCCATCAGTGATGGACCGTTTTTAGGCTACACCTTC. Residues: CAISDGPFLGYTF.

This chain uses TRBV11-1 with TRBJ1-2, with 10 bases aligning to TRBD1. The length of the CDR3 is 16 residues. The V segment lost 4 bases and the J segment 8 bases; nucleotides outside the gene matches: 13. Germline V gene data show CDR1 as SGHAT and CDR2 as FQDESV (reference sequence). The CDR3 region has the DNA TGTGCCAGCAGCTCCGGGACAGGGGCCACTCGTTACGGCTACACCTTC. This gives the protein CASSSGTGATRYGYTF.

About this clonotype: It is likely a read error: a sequence one base away is far more abundant. The chain combines TRBV7-2 with TRBJ2-7; D is possibly TRBD1 or TRBD2 (5 bases each). V was shortened by 1 base and J by 7 bases, with 8 bases between the two germline ends. CDR1 is SGHTA and CDR2 is FQGNSA in the germline V gene. There are 12 residues in the CDR3. CDR3 DNA sequence: TGTGCCAGCAGCTTAGGGGGGATGGAGCAGTACTTC. Translation gives CASSLGGMEQYF.

To note about this clonotype: It differs at one base from a far larger clone, so likely a read error. V and J are TRBV7-6 and TRBJ2-6; no firm D call. This CDR3 has 13 residues. Looked up from germline, CDR1 is SGHVS and CDR2 is FNYEAQ. V was trimmed by 0 bases and J by 8 bases, leaving 5 bases between them. The CDR3 DNA sequence: TGTGCCAGCAGCTTAGCGGGGACCAACGTCCTGACTTTC. Encoded protein: CASSLAGTNVLTF.

Many counts were recorded for this clonotype. The chain links TRBV15 to TRBJ2-4; perhaps TRBD2 as D (5 bases). The CDR3 is 13 residues long. CDR1 and CDR2 (germline): LNHNV, YYDKDF (reference sequence). The V end was cut by 4 bases, the J end by 7 bases, with 11 bases between. This CDR3 is CATSKTTGNIQYF. The CDR3 nucleotides read TGTGCCACCAGCAAGACTACGGGGAACATTCAGTACTTC.

This clonotype was found a few times. The rearrangement uses TRBV11-2 and TRBJ2-3, with 8 bases identical to TRBD2. Germline assignment: CDR1 SGHAT and CDR2 FQNNGV. Germline trimming cut 1 base from V and 4 bases from J; bases unmatched to any gene: 4. CDR3 length: 15 residues. CDR3 loop: CASSLVSGAADTQYF. The CDR3 nucleotides read TGTGCCAGCAGCTTAGTTAGCGGGGCTGCAGATACGCAGTATTTT.

Many counts were recorded for this clonotype. V is TRBV20-1 and J is TRBJ2-1; perhaps TRBD2 as D (7 bases). This CDR3 spans 19 amino acids. V dropped 3 bases and J dropped 4 bases, with 28 bases sitting between them. CDR1 and CDR2 (germline): DFQATT, SNEGSKA (reference sequence). The DNA of the CDR3 is TGCAGTGCTAGTACCCGGACTGACTTATCGAGGGGGGGGTACAATGAGCAGTTCTTC. This sequence encodes CSASTRTDLSRGGYNEQFF.

There are many counts of this clonotype. V is TRBV29-1 and J is TRBJ2-6, with 8 nucleotides matching TRBD1. In germline, CDR1 is SQVTM, CDR2 ANQGSEA. This CDR3 region has 19 residues. With 0 bases clipped from V and 4 bases from J, the junction kept 14 bases outside the gene matches. CDR3 amino acids: CSVEDLRGRGPKGANVLTF. The CDR3 DNA reads as TGCAGCGTTGAAGATCTCAGGGGCAGGGGGCCGAAAGGGGCCAACGTCCTGACTTTC.

This clonotype has a count of ten or more. The CDR3 loop is CASWTAGELFF. The CDR3 DNA sequence: TGTGCCAGCTGGACAGCCGGGGAGCTGTTTTTT. The rearrangement joins TRBV19 to TRBJ2-2, with a possible D match to TRBD1 (6 bases). This CDR3 contains 11 residues. Per the germline V gene, CDR1 is LNHDA and CDR2 is SQIVND (reference sequence). V was clipped by 9 bases and J by 6 bases, with 8 bases between them.

In this sample, this clonotype turned up many times. The V and J genes are TRBV5-1 and TRBJ1-3; possible D gene TRBD1, 6 bases. CDR1 is SGHRS and CDR2 is YFSETQ in the germline V gene. V was cut by 0 bases and J by 0 bases, with 13 bases left in between. CDR3 length equals 17 residues. CDR3 sequence reads: CASSLDAGADSGNTIYF. The DNA for the CDR3 is TGCGCCAGCAGCTTGGACGCAGGGGCTGACTCTGGAAACACCATATATTTT.

This clonotype was observed many times. This chain links TRBV6-2 or TRBV6-3 with TRBJ1-2; D not resolved. V was shortened by 5 bases and J by 2 bases, with 3 bases between the two germline ends. The CDR3 runs to 11 residues. Germline CDR1 reads MNHEY; CDR2 reads SVGEGT. As DNA, the CDR3 is TGTGCCAGCAGTGGAAACTATGGCTACACCTTC. Residues: CASSGNYGYTF.

Worth noting for this clonotype: A far larger clone is only one base removed, so a read error is likely. The rearrangement links TRBV6-6 to TRBJ2-2; D not resolved. The V gene lost 0 bases and the J gene lost 8 bases, with 10 bases spanning the gap. In germline, CDR1 is MNHNY, CDR2 SVGAGI (reference sequence). There are 14 residues in the CDR3. The CDR3 here is CASSYSGIGGELFF. The DNA for the CDR3 is TGTGCCAGCAGTTACTCGGGGATAGGGGGGGAGCTGTTTTTT.

This clonotype was found many times. The J gene is TRBJ2-7, the V gene TRBV29-1; D possibly corresponds to TRBD1 (6 bases). This CDR3 has 12 amino acids. Germline V gives CDR1 SQVTM, CDR2 ANQGSEA. V shed 6 bases and J shed 4 bases, with 13 bases lying between them. The CDR3 is CSVRQAVYEQYF. The CDR3 region has the DNA TGCAGCGTGAGACAGGCGGTTTACGAGCAGTACTTC.